The 3 T cell receptor beta chains reported below all come from one sample, sequenced in a study of identical twins. One entry per CDR3 protein, called by TCRdb with MiXCR from the 5' RACE reads. The sample lists around 1.7 million distinct CDR3 sequences; about 32% were seen once. Source material: cord blood. Receptors were obtained from a newborn girl in good health.

This clonotype was counted at least ten times. V and J are TRBV6-5 and TRBJ1-5; no firm D call. The germline V gene encodes CDR1 MNHEY and CDR2 SVGAGI. The CDR3 sequence is 15 residues long. Between the trimmed V and J ends, which lost 0 bases and 0 bases, there was a span of 6 bases. The CDR3 nucleotides read TGTGCCAGCAGTTACTCAGGCGCTAGCAATCAGCCCCAGCATTTT. This translates into CASSYSGASNQPQHF.

This clonotype was picked up one time. The rearrangement uses TRBV6-1 and TRBJ2-1; weak D call: TRBD2 (5 bases). This CDR3 is 16 amino acids long. Looked up from germline, CDR1 is MNHNS and CDR2 is SASEGT. Trimming took off 6 bases at V and 1 base at J, with 16 bases between the two ends. The CDR3 sequence: CASRKTSGVSYNEQFF. CDR3 sequence (DNA): TGTGCCAGCAGAAAAACTAGTGGTGTATCCTACAATGAGCAGTTCTTC.

Turning to this clonotype: At one end, the junction sequence differs from germline, possibly due to a read error. The chain links TRBV20-1 to TRBJ1-3; 7 bases are a match to TRBD1. CDR1 and CDR2 (germline): DFQATT, SNEGSKA (reference sequence). This CDR3 region has 16 residues. Written as DNA, the CDR3 is TGCAGTGCTAGAGACGGGGACAGTCCCTCTGGAAACACCTTATATTTT. Residues: CSARDGDSPSGNTLYF.